The text below deals with one TCR beta chain. The target antigen is unknown. The data were taken from a study of cytomegalovirus exposure and HLA in healthy donors. Notes on the study in general: It was confirmed in vitro that a few of the CMV-associated chains were specific for CMV antigens. The study flagged about 160 TCR beta chains as cytomegalovirus-associated. Being productive about 87% or about 30% of the time was typical of most TCR beta V segments in an earlier analysis. In a later analysis, productive TCRs from donors in an Asian-associated ancestry cluster reportedly carried fewer N-insertions than the cohort mean.

Germline V gives CDR1 SEHNR, CDR2 FQNEAQ (reference sequence). With 1 base removed from V and 5 bases from J, the gap between germline ends came to 20 bases. The length of the CDR3 is 17 residues. PCR amplification relied on 60 Vbeta primers (plus 13 Jbeta primers). Libraries were prepared by immunoSEQ multiplex PCR; TCRdb keeps only in-frame clonotypes and omits some of them. Found here are 96,000 or so clones, approximately 72% of them singletons; the top ten hold around 14%. The source material was PBMCs. The source of this sequence is a woman in her 70s in good health and CMV-seropositive. The chain links TRBV7-9 to TRBJ1-1, with D possibly TRBD1 on 6 matching bases. CDR3 amino acids: CASSLGLRGRGKTEAFF. The CDR3 DNA sequence: TGTGCCAGCAGCTTAGGTCTGAGGGGTAGGGGGAAAACTGAAGCTTTCTTT.